The 13 T cell receptor beta chains presented below share a single source sample, sequenced in a study of T cell clonality in common variable immunodeficiency. TCRdb's copy holds only in-frame clones and misses some; the assay was immunoSEQ multiplex PCR. Recorded here are over 45,000 clones, none singletons. Sequencing input: peripheral blood mononuclear cells. The receptor set was obtained from a person aged 18-70 years in good health.

This clone turned up a few times. The CDR3 end falls 3 residues outside the read, so it is completed with the germline J gene. The V call is TRBV19, the J call TRBJ1-6, with D maybe TRBD1 (5 bases). V gave up 11 bases and J gave up 8 bases, with 19 bases separating them. CDR1 LNHDA and CDR2 SQIVND come from the germline V gene (reference sequence). This CDR3 comprises 14 residues. CDR3 amino acids: CAGTIRGSDSPLHF. The DNA read from the CDR3 is TGTGCCGGTACCATACGGGGGTCGGATTCACCC.

This clone was counted ten times or more. The DNA ends 3 residues before the CDR3 does, and the rest of the CDR3 is filled in from the germline J gene. The chain links TRBV20-1 to TRBJ1-1, with TRBD1 identical over 8 bases. The CDR3 is 14 amino acids. Germline CDR1 reads DFQATT; CDR2 reads SNEGSKA (reference sequence). V was pared by 5 bases and J by 5 bases, with 10 bases of the junction left unmatched. Partial CDR3 DNA: TGCAGTGCTCCTACGACAGGGGTATCGACTGAA. It encodes CSAPTTGVSTE. The whole CDR3 protein is CSAPTTGVSTEAFF.

This clone has more than one count but fewer than ten. The read halts 3 residues ahead of the CDR3 end, with the missing end drawn from the germline J gene. This chain joins TRBV6-2 or TRBV6-3 and TRBJ1-2; the D is unclear. This CDR3 is 15 amino acids long. The germline V gene encodes CDR1 MNHEY and CDR2 SVGEGT. CDR3 amino acids: CASSYSPSGRSTYTF. The covered CDR3 bases are TGTGCCAGCAGTTACTCGCCTAGCGGCCGGTCTACC.

This clone was counted ten times or more. The read halts 3 residues ahead of the CDR3 end, with the missing end drawn from the germline J gene. This chain joins TRBV6-2 or TRBV6-3 and TRBJ2-3; 16 bases line up with TRBD2. CDR1 MNHEY and CDR2 SVGEGT come from the germline V gene. CDR3 length: 17 amino acids. The CDR3 sequence is CASSSGLAGGPRETQYF. The CDR3 DNA, read in part, is TGTGCCAGCAGTTCGGGACTAGCGGGAGGGCCAAGAGAGACG.

This clone was seen many times. Read data end 3 residues before the CDR3 end; the end is taken from the germline J gene. The chain couples TRBV2 to TRBJ2-3; maybe TRBD1 (6 bases). The germline V gene has CDR1 SNHLY and CDR2 FYNNEI. The ends were cut back, 7 bases at V and 7 bases at J, with 15 bases in the middle. There are 13 residues in the CDR3. The DNA read from the CDR3 is TGTGCCAGCACCGGAGAGGGGGATTATACG. This translates into CASTGEGDYT. In full, the CDR3 reads CASTGEGDYTQYF.

About this clone: Read coverage stops 3 residues before the CDR3 terminus; the germline J gene supplies the remainder. J is TRBJ2-7 and V is TRBV7-9; maybe TRBD1 (5 bases). The CDR3 totals 14 residues. With 6 bases removed from V and 4 bases from J, the gap between germline ends came to 16 bases. Germline loops: CDR1 SEHNR, CDR2 FQNEAQ (reference sequence). Here the CDR3 reads CASSLEWQGYEQYF. The DNA read from the CDR3 is TGTGCCAGCAGTCTCGAGTGGCAGGGATACGAG.

This clone was recorded many times. The CDR3 end falls 3 residues outside the read, so it is completed with the germline J gene. V is TRBV6-2 or TRBV6-3 and J is TRBJ1-5; possible D gene TRBD1, 5 bases. Per the germline V gene, CDR1 is MNHEY and CDR2 is SVGEGT. V was shortened by 6 bases and J by 4 bases, with 13 bases between the two germline ends. The CDR3 is 14 residues long. CDR3 bases read: TGTGCCAGCAGGCCTAGGGGTCCGAATCAGCCC. Translated, it gives CASRPRGPNQP. The CDR3, in full, reads CASRPRGPNQPQHF.

This clone was counted between two and nine times. The read halts 3 residues ahead of the CDR3 end, with the missing end drawn from the germline J gene. The chain recombines TRBV7-8 with TRBJ2-2; the match to TRBD1 covers 7 bases. Germline V gives CDR1 SGHVS, CDR2 FQNEAQ. This CDR3 comprises 15 residues. Here the CDR3 reads CASSPSGGPNEKLFF. The sequenced CDR3 bases are TGTGCCAGCAGCCCTTCAGGGGGACCTAATGAAAAG. Together with reference TRBV7-8 and TRBJ2-2, the CDR3 gives the full variable domain: GAGVSQSPRYKVAKRGQDVALRCDPISGHVSLFWYQQALGQGPEFLTYFQNEAQLDKSGLPSDRFFAERPEGSVSTLKIQRTQQEDSAVYLCASSPSGGPNEKLFFGEGSRLTVL.

This clone was seen a handful of times. The read finishes 3 residues shy of the CDR3 end, and the germline J gene is used to complete it. The chain carries TRBV19 and TRBJ1-2, with 8 bases aligning to TRBD1. This CDR3 contains 14 residues. Germline assignment: CDR1 LNHDA and CDR2 SQIVND (reference sequence). CDR3 sequence reads: CASSWTGPWNDYTF. Incomplete CDR3 DNA: TGTGCCAGTAGTTGGACAGGGCCGTGGAATGAC. Full variable domain (missing parts from reference TRBV19 and TRBJ1-2): DGGITQSPKYLFRKEGQNVTLSCEQNLNHDAMYWYRQDPGQGLRLIYYSQIVNDFQKGDIAEGYSVSREKKESFPLTVTSAQKNPTAFYLCASSWTGPWNDYTFGSGTRLTVV.

At least ten counts were recorded for this clone. CDR3 DNA (partial): TGCGCCAGCAGCCAAACTTTGGATGAG. Encoded protein: CASSQTLDE. From start to end, the CDR3 is CASSQTLDEQFF. This chain connects TRBV5-1 to TRBJ2-1; D not resolved. Read data end 3 residues before the CDR3 end; the end is taken from the germline J gene. Deletions cut 4 bases from V and 8 bases from J, with 10 bases between. Germline CDR1 and CDR2: SGHRS and YFSETQ. The CDR3 runs to 12 residues.

This clone was detected ten times or more. The read terminates 3 residues before the CDR3 end, so the remaining end is supplied by the germline J gene. The chain is built from TRBV11-2 and TRBJ2-7; D is possibly TRBD1 (5 bases). V lost 4 bases to trimming and J lost 4 bases, with 17 bases between them. The length of the CDR3 is 15 residues. From germline, CDR1 is SGHAT and CDR2 FQNNGV. The CDR3 loop reads CASSYDSRLEYEQYF. CDR3 bases read: TGTGCCAGCAGCTACGACAGCCGATTGGAGTACGAG.

This clone came up many times. The CDR3 goes on 3 residues after the read ends, and that part is filled in from the germline J gene. The J gene is TRBJ2-7, the V gene TRBV7-2; TRBD2 is a possible D gene (6 bases). V was clipped by 5 bases and J by 3 bases, with 17 bases between them. CDR3 length: 15 amino acids. Per germline, CDR1 SGHTA and CDR2 FQGNSA. The CDR3 loop is CASSGHSGANYEQYF. The sequenced part of the CDR3 DNA is TGTGCCAGCAGCGGACATAGCGGAGCGAACTACGAG.

This clone was observed a handful of times. The read comes to an end 3 residues before the CDR3 does, leaving the germline J gene to fill in the end. V is TRBV13 and J is TRBJ1-4; a weak D match, TRBD1 (5 bases). There are 14 residues in the CDR3. Germline V gene sequence: CDR1 PRHDT, CDR2 FYEKMQ (reference sequence). Incomplete CDR3 DNA: TGTGCCAGCAGCTTGGGGGGTGATAATTCACCA. Amino acids: CASSLGGDNSP. The complete CDR3 reads CASSLGGDNSPLFF. The whole variable domain, filled in from reference TRBV13 and TRBJ1-4, reads AAGVIQSPRHLIKEKRETATLKCYPIPRHDTVYWYQQGPGQDPQFLISFYEKMQSDKGSIPDRFSAQQFSDYHSELNMSSLELGDSALYFCASSLGGDNSPLFFGSGTQLSVL.